Presented here are 16 T cell receptor beta chains from one specimen sequenced in a study of cytomegalovirus exposure and HLA in healthy donors. PCR amplification relied on 60 Vbeta primers (plus 13 Jbeta primers). Repertoires were generated with immunoSEQ multiplex PCR, while TCRdb's copy carries only in-frame clones and drops some. Of roughly 110,000 clones in the sample, 71% were seen once. The source material was PBMCs. These receptors all come from a female donor in good health and CMV-seronegative.

The gene calls are TRBV28 and TRBJ2-1, with a weak D call TRBD1 (5 bases). Germline V gives CDR1 MDHEN, CDR2 SYDVKM. Trimming took 3 bases from V and 0 from J, leaving 9 bases between them. This CDR3 is built from 15 residues. The DNA for the CDR3 is TGTGCCAGCAGTTTGACAGCGAGCTCCTACAATGAGCAGTTCTTC. As protein: CASSLTASSYNEQFF.

V usage is TRBV13 and J usage is TRBJ2-5; D remains unclear. The J call is uncertain, as TRBJ2-7 better fits the DNA end. CDR3 length: 12 residues. Germline V gene sequence: CDR1 PRHDT, CDR2 FYEKMQ (reference sequence). The CDR3, as DNA: TGTGCCAGCAGCTTAAGCCCCTACGAGCAGTACTTC. Amino acids: CASSLSPYEQYF.

V usage is TRBV27 and J usage is TRBJ2-2, with a tentative D call TRBD2 (6 bases). V was cut by 3 bases and J by 2 bases, with 10 bases left in between. CDR1 and CDR2 (germline): MNHEY, SMNVEV (reference sequence). The CDR3 has 15 amino acids. CDR3 nucleotide sequence: TGTGCCAGCAGTTTGGGGAGGACCAACACCGGGGAGCTGTTTTTT. Its protein product is CASSLGRTNTGELFF.

The J gene is TRBJ2-6, the V gene TRBV7-3; 8 bases are a match to TRBD2. This CDR3 is 17 amino acids long. Trimming at V came to 4 bases and at J to 1 base, leaving 6 bases not matched to a gene. The germline V gene encodes CDR1 SGHTA and CDR2 FQGTGA. The CDR3 protein is CASSYSGTPSGANVLTF. CDR3 coding DNA: TGTGCCAGCAGCTATAGCGGGACCCCGTCTGGGGCCAACGTCCTGACTTTC.

This clone showed up just a few times. The chain recombines TRBV6-5 with TRBJ2-5; 13 bases agree with TRBD2. CDR1 and CDR2 from the germline V gene are MNHEY and SVGAGI. After removal of 5 bases from V and 5 bases from J, the junction contained 5 bases not matched to a gene. The CDR3 contains 15 residues. This CDR3 reads CASSPLTSGRETQYF. The CDR3 nucleotides are TGTGCCAGCAGTCCATTGACTAGCGGGAGGGAGACCCAGTACTTC.

This chain connects TRBV7-2 to TRBJ2-1; 14 bases fit TRBD2. CDR3 size: 18 residues. V lost 4 bases to trimming and J lost 5 bases; unmatched junction nucleotides: 10. CDR1 SGHTA and CDR2 FQGNSA come from the germline V gene. The CDR3 protein is CASSSQTSGRVSHNEQFF. The CDR3 DNA is TGTGCCAGCAGCTCCCAGACTAGCGGGAGGGTTAGCCACAATGAGCAGTTCTTC.

Notes on this clone: Distinct nucleotide sequences in the sample also encode this CDR3. This sequence joins TRBV28 and TRBJ1-4, with 7 bases aligning to TRBD1. After removal of 5 bases from V and 5 bases from J, the junction contained 8 bases not matched to a gene. The CDR3 totals 15 residues. The germline gives CDR1 MDHEN, CDR2 SYDVKM. This chain's CDR3 is CASSLRTGPNEKLFF. The CDR3 DNA reads as TGTGCCAGCAGTCTGAGGACAGGCCCGAATGAAAAACTGTTTTTT.

The chain couples TRBV29-1 to TRBJ1-1; 10 nucleotides line up with TRBD1. In germline, CDR1 is SQVTM, CDR2 ANQGSEA. After removal of 0 bases from V and 4 bases from J, the junction contained 5 bases not matched to a gene. The CDR3 is 15 residues long. The CDR3, as DNA: TGCAGCGTTGAAGATTGGGGACAGGGGAGCACTGAAGCTTTCTTT. It encodes CSVEDWGQGSTEAFF.

The V gene is TRBV5-3, the J gene TRBJ2-3; D not resolved. TRBV5-3 is classed as an ORF, of uncertain function. Trimming took off 2 bases at V and 8 bases at J, with 6 bases between the two ends. There are 11 residues in the CDR3. The CDR3 region has the DNA TGTGCCAGAAGCTTTAGCTCTACGCAGTATTTT. It yields the protein CARSFSSTQYF.

The rearrangement uses TRBV5-5 and TRBJ1-2, with TRBD1 as a possible D gene (6 bases). In germline, CDR1 is SGHKS, CDR2 YYEKEE (reference sequence). V was trimmed by 8 bases and J by 4 bases, leaving 15 bases between them. The CDR3 runs to 13 residues. For the CDR3, the DNA is TGTGCCAGTATCATACAGGGATTCTATGGCTACACCTTC. Translated, it gives CASIIQGFYGYTF.

The CDR3 is CASSLGASNEQFF. The CDR3 nucleotides read TGTGCCAGCAGTTTAGGGGCAAGCAATGAGCAGTTCTTC. This chain uses TRBV27 with TRBJ2-1, with D perhaps matching TRBD1 (5 bases). V was trimmed by 2 bases and J by 6 bases, leaving 8 bases between them. CDR1 and CDR2 from the germline V gene are MNHEY and SMNVEV (reference sequence). The CDR3 has 13 residues.

The chain has TRBV6-6 and TRBJ2-4; 8 bases agree with TRBD1. With 5 bases clipped from V and 9 bases from J, the junction kept 6 bases outside the gene matches. CDR3 size: 13 residues. Germline V gene data show CDR1 as MNHNY and CDR2 as SVGAGI (reference sequence). CDR3 in DNA: TGTGCCAGCAGTGCAGGGGGCTTTAGCATTCAGTACTTC. Protein sequence: CASSAGGFSIQYF.

V gene TRBV5-5 combines with J gene TRBJ2-1; a possible D gene is TRBD2 (5 bases). Between the trimmed V and J ends, which lost 1 base and 4 bases, there was a span of 15 bases. Germline CDR1 reads SGHKS; CDR2 reads YYEKEE (reference sequence). The CDR3 has 16 residues. The CDR3 DNA reads as TGTGCCAGCAGCTTGAACAGCGGAGCTCGTTACAATGAGCAGTTCTTC. Protein product: CASSLNSGARYNEQFF.

DNA for the CDR3: TGTGCCTGGAGTAGAATGGAGGGCACTGAAGCTTTCTTT. Translation gives CAWSRMEGTEAFF. The chain employs TRBV30 and TRBJ1-1; D unclear. Between the trimmed V and J ends, which lost 2 bases and 4 bases, there was a span of 11 bases. Looked up from germline, CDR1 is GTSNPN and CDR2 is SVGIG (reference sequence). The CDR3 length is 13 residues.

The chain couples TRBV5-4 to TRBJ2-5; 8 nucleotides align to TRBD2. V shed 3 bases and J 1 base; nucleotides not matched to a gene: 5. This CDR3 is built from 15 residues. Germline assignment: CDR1 SGHNT and CDR2 YYREEE (reference sequence). The chain's CDR3 is CASSSSGTSQETQYF. The DNA of the CDR3 is TGTGCCAGCAGCTCCAGCGGGACTAGCCAAGAGACCCAGTACTTC.

Only one count was recorded for this clone. The V and J genes are TRBV11-2 and TRBJ2-5, with D possibly matching TRBD1 (6 bases). The V end lost 3 bases, the J end lost 4 bases, and 18 bases lay between the germline ends. The CDR3 covers 16 residues. Germline CDR1 SGHAT, CDR2 FQNNGV. The CDR3 nucleotides read TGTGCCAGCAGCTTGACAGGCCCCGGGATTGGAGAGACCCAGTACTTC. It yields the protein CASSLTGPGIGETQYF.